The 21 T cell receptor beta chains below were found in one sample sequenced in a study of cytomegalovirus exposure and HLA in healthy donors. PCR amplification relied on 60 Vbeta primers (plus 13 Jbeta primers). Using immunoSEQ multiplex PCR, the repertoire was profiled, and TCRdb retains in-frame clones only, with some absent. The repertoire has around 180,000 clones, around 80% of them found once; the top ten carry roughly 1.2%. Input material: PBMCs. Every receptor here comes from a girl aged 2 to 10 in good health and CMV-seropositive.

V is TRBV11-2 and J is TRBJ1-5; tentatively, D is TRBD1 (6 bases). Germline V lookup: CDR1 SGHAT, CDR2 FQNNGV. Trimming left V 4 bases short and J 7 bases short, with 8 bases between. CDR3 length equals 12 residues. CDR3 nucleotide sequence: TGTGCCAGCAGCTCTCAGGGGCAGCCCCAGCATTTT. It specifies CASSSQGQPQHF.

The chain uses TRBV29-1 and TRBJ1-1; D ambiguous. CDR3 length equals 11 residues. V lost 3 bases and J lost 1, with 3 bases in between. Germline V gene lookup returns CDR1 SQVTM and CDR2 ANQGSEA. The CDR3: CSVDSNTEAFF. The CDR3, as DNA: TGCAGCGTTGACTCGAACACTGAAGCTTTCTTT.

This chain connects TRBV12-5 to TRBJ1-3; no reliable D call. Germline CDR1 and CDR2: LGHNT and FRNRAP. Trimming cost V 5 bases and J 0 bases, with 14 bases left between them. There are 16 residues in the CDR3. DNA for the CDR3: TGTGCTAGTGGTCTTTTACTGGGCTCCTCTGGAAACACCATATATTTT. Protein: CASGLLLGSSGNTIYF.

V is TRBV14 and J is TRBJ2-3; tentatively, D is TRBD2 (6 bases). V lost 1 base and J lost 2, with 10 bases in between. The CDR3 is 15 residues long. CDR1 is SGHDN, CDR2 FVKESK, per germline. For the CDR3, the DNA is TGTGCCAGCAGCCAAGTGGCTAGCGCCACAGATACGCAGTATTTT. Amino acids: CASSQVASATDTQYF.

This chain uses TRBV28 with TRBJ2-7; D perhaps matches TRBD1 (5 bases). CDR3 size: 14 residues. Trimming left V 6 bases short and J 2 bases short, with 14 bases between. The V gene's germline CDR1 is MDHEN and CDR2 SYDVKM. CDR3 DNA sequence: TGTGCCAGCAGCGATCAGGGCTTGGCCTACGAGCAGTACTTC. Its protein is CASSDQGLAYEQYF.

The chain has TRBV29-1 and TRBJ2-3, with TRBD1 as a possible D gene (5 bases). Between the trimmed V and J ends, which lost 7 bases and 6 bases, there was a span of 23 bases. The V gene's germline CDR1 is SQVTM and CDR2 ANQGSEA. This CDR3 comprises 15 residues. The CDR3 nucleotides read TGCAGCGAGCAGGGAAAACTTTTGGATACGGATACGCAGTATTTT. Its translation is CSEQGKLLDTDTQYF.

The chain employs TRBV5-1 and TRBJ2-1; 13 bases agree with TRBD2. Germline CDR1 is SGHRS and CDR2 is YFSETQ. The length of the CDR3 is 17 residues. Trimming removed 4 bases from V and 12 bases from J; junction bases left unmatched: 16. The CDR3 loop reads CASSRETGTSGTRGQFF. DNA of the CDR3: TGCGCCAGCAGCCGCGAAACCGGGACTAGCGGGACTAGAGGGCAGTTCTTC.

The rearrangement uses TRBV9 and TRBJ2-6, with TRBD1 as a possible D gene (6 bases). The germline CDR1 and CDR2 sequences are SGDLS and YYNGEE. V gave up 3 bases and J gave up 0 bases, with 10 bases separating them. CDR3 length: 16 amino acids. The CDR3 DNA is TGTGCCAGCAGCGGGGGGCTCAGCTCTGGGGCCAACGTCCTGACTTTC. It encodes CASSGGLSSGANVLTF.

This clone has a handful of counts. The chain recombines TRBV5-1 with TRBJ1-2; weak D call: TRBD1 (5 bases). Deletions cut 3 bases from V and 10 bases from J, with 16 bases between. The V gene's germline CDR1 is SGHRS and CDR2 YFSETQ. This CDR3 comprises 13 residues. The DNA for the CDR3 is TGCGCCAGCAGCTATAGTCCAGACAGAGACTACACCTTC. It yields the protein CASSYSPDRDYTF.

The chain links TRBV4-1 to TRBJ2-1, with TRBD2 identical over 7 bases. This CDR3 has 16 residues. Germline-derived CDR1 and CDR2 are MGHRA and YSYEKL. The J segment lost 4 bases and the V segment lost 4 bases, leaving 10 bases of the junction unmatched. The CDR3 protein is CASSPQAGVAYNEQFF. The CDR3 DNA reads as TGCGCCAGCAGCCCCCAGGCGGGAGTAGCGTACAATGAGCAGTTCTTC.

The chain links TRBV5-1 to TRBJ1-1, with a possible D match to TRBD1 (6 bases). Trimming took off 0 bases at V and 4 bases at J, with 10 bases between the two ends. The germline gives CDR1 SGHRS, CDR2 YFSETQ. The CDR3 is 14 residues long. CDR3 region: CASSLGGRTTEAFF. DNA for the CDR3: TGCGCCAGCAGCTTGGGGGGGCGAACCACTGAAGCTTTCTTT.

The rearrangement links TRBV15 to TRBJ2-1; D ambiguous. In germline, CDR1 is LNHNV, CDR2 YYDKDF (reference sequence). V was shortened by 1 base and J by 12 bases, with 19 bases between the two germline ends. The CDR3 is 15 amino acids. CDR3 in DNA: TGTGCCACCAGCAGAGCTCGATCCACCCCGGAGCTGCAGTTCTTC. Its translation is CATSRARSTPELQFF.

This sequence joins TRBV9 and TRBJ2-3, with unresolved D. The ends were cut back, 1 base at V and 2 bases at J, with 8 bases in the middle. Germline V lookup: CDR1 SGDLS, CDR2 YYNGEE. CDR3 length: 14 amino acids. CDR3 loop: CASSVKRVTDTQYF. CDR3 DNA: TGTGCCAGCAGCGTAAAGCGCGTCACAGATACGCAGTATTTT.

This chain links TRBV7-8 with TRBJ1-2; D possibly corresponds to TRBD1 (6 bases). Germline V gives CDR1 SGHVS, CDR2 FQNEAQ. Trimming removed 6 bases from V and 6 bases from J, with 14 bases in between. CDR3 length equals 13 residues. CDR3 sequence (DNA): TGTGCCAGCAGTCTTGACAGGTTAAATGGCTACACCTTC. Protein sequence: CASSLDRLNGYTF. The full variable domain, with the rest looked up from reference TRBV7-8 and TRBJ1-2, is GAGVSQSPRYKVAKRGQDVALRCDPISGHVSLFWYQQALGQGPEFLTYFQNEAQLDKSGLPSDRFFAERPEGSVSTLKIQRTQQEDSAVYLCASSLDRLNGYTFGSGTRLTVV.

The gene calls are TRBV5-1 and TRBJ2-1; TRBD2 matches at 10 bases. The CDR3 is made up of 15 amino acids. Unmatched junction bases numbered 5, after V lost 2 bases and J lost 6 bases. CDR1 is SGHRS and CDR2 is YFSETQ in the germline V gene. The CDR3 reads CASSLTGLAFNEQFF. The CDR3 nucleotides are TGCGCCAGCAGCTTAACGGGACTAGCGTTCAATGAGCAGTTCTTC.

CDR3 sequence reads: CASSWRPPNTEAFF. The CDR3, as DNA: TGTGCCAGCAGTTGGAGACCCCCGAACACTGAAGCTTTCTTT. The chain links TRBV6-1 to TRBJ1-1; D call uncertain. The CDR3 has 14 residues. The V and J ends lost 5 bases and 1 base respectively, with 11 bases between them. Germline V gives CDR1 MNHNS, CDR2 SASEGT.

This clone was counted a few times. The chain links TRBV30 to TRBJ2-7, with D possibly matching TRBD2 (5 bases). The CDR3 length is 15 residues. Trimming shortened V by 2 bases and J by 4 bases, and 18 bases separated the two germline ends. Germline V gene lookup returns CDR1 GTSNPN and CDR2 SVGIG (reference sequence). CDR3 nucleotides: TGTGCCTGGAGTCACCCCAACGACCGGGAATACGAGCAGTACTTC. This codes for CAWSHPNDREYEQYF.

CDR3 protein: CASSIRWQNQPQHF. The CDR3 DNA reads TGTGCCAGTAGTATAAGATGGCAGAATCAGCCCCAGCATTTT. The chain employs TRBV19 and TRBJ1-5; D not resolved. This CDR3 is 14 amino acids long. Germline lookup yields CDR1 LNHDA and CDR2 SQIVND (reference sequence). V lost 2 bases and J 4 bases, leaving 9 bases between the germline ends.

V usage is TRBV20-1 and J usage is TRBJ2-7; no clear D. CDR1 and CDR2 from the germline V gene are DFQATT and SNEGSKA (reference sequence). Trimming removed 7 bases from V and 0 bases from J, with 7 bases in between. This CDR3 is built from 11 residues. The CDR3 coding sequence is TGCAGTGGATTACTCTCCTACGAGCAGTACTTC. This encodes CSGLLSYEQYF.

This clone was observed a few times. V and J are TRBV30 and TRBJ1-1; tentative D call: TRBD1 (5 bases). This CDR3 spans 13 amino acids. Germline values: CDR1 GTSNPN, CDR2 SVGIG (reference sequence). The CDR3 nucleotides are TGTCTCTTGGCAGGGAACATGAACACTGAAGCTTTCTTT. Amino acids: CLLAGNMNTEAFF.

The chain employs TRBV2 and TRBJ1-4; TRBD1 matches 8 bases. Germline V gives CDR1 SNHLY, CDR2 FYNNEI. This CDR3 comprises 15 residues. The J segment lost 5 bases and the V segment lost 4 bases, leaving 6 bases of the junction unmatched. The CDR3 nucleotides read TGTGCCAGCAGTGTGGAACAGGGGGAGAATGAAAAACTGTTTTTT. Translating it yields CASSVEQGENEKLFF.